One T cell receptor (beta chain) is described in this entry. This clone's antigen is unknown. One base away there is no much larger clone; base qualities are not given. The cohort was made up of 666 healthy bone marrow donors. At the time of sampling, every cohort member was nominally healthy, though immune exposures that went unrecorded were likely present. The donor was CMV seronegative and belonged to the group of under 400 seronegative cohort members. A peripheral blood sample was provided by each donor, and peripheral blood mononuclear cells were used for TCR beta sequencing. Genomic DNA was extracted from the blood cell samples with the Qiagen DNeasy Blood Extraction Kit. The data stem from a study of cytomegalovirus exposure and HLA in healthy donors listed by TCRdb under 2017. At the level of the whole study: According to an earlier analysis of around 600 of the donors, about 170 million T cells yielded some 110 million unique TCR beta sequences and 250 to 350 Gb of sequence data. Four or five DR-DQ haplotypes were handled as single units for association and clustering because linkage in the cohort was strong. The study used immunosequencing to profile the T cell repertoires of 670 or so subjects and linked those repertoires to cytomegalovirus serostatus. The genetic ancestry cluster associated with self-reported Caucasian donors included about four fifths of the 300 to 400 genotyped donors. A later genetic analysis used genome-wide SNP genotypes for about 60% of the 666 donors, treating that subset as a discovery cohort. Typing coverage differed by locus: A, B, C, DRB1 and DQB1 were typed in roughly 629-630 donors, DQA1 in about 550, DPA1 in over 600, and DPB1 in just under 480. In an earlier analysis of 500 to 650 of the donors, high-throughput TCR beta sequencing was used to judge whether each TCR beta V gene segment behaved as functional or pseudogenic. Class I and class II HLA loci were covered by the typing at four-digit resolution. The study aimed to test whether signatures of past pathogen exposure could be identified by cataloging public T cell receptors. Among 300 to 450 genotyped donors of the cohort, an average of 235,054 unique TCR beta nucleotide sequences were sequenced per donor, roughly a sixth of them non-productive. To predict cytomegalovirus infection status, the study combined high-throughput TCR immunosequencing, statistical association of individual TCRs with disease status, and machine learning. To study patterns of TCR occurrence, a later analysis re-analyzed previously published TCR beta repertoires from around 670 donors and added high-resolution HLA genotyping. Besides the first cohort of around 670 subjects, a separate validation cohort made up of around 120 different subjects was used. Every discovery cohort repertoire had been produced on one sequencing platform. The later analysis used no new phenotypic data to find candidate immune exposures, relying instead on TCR beta sequences and their occurrence across donors. Donor age, sex, ethnicity and CMV serostatus were compiled together with the repertoire data. Approximately 310 gigabases of sequencing data and tens of millions of unique TCR sequences were included in an early release covering about 600 HLA-typed donors. The study at large found these results: In a later genetic analysis, a missense DCLRE1C variant was associated with V-gene and J-gene trimming of TCR beta chains, and the association was replicated in an independent cohort. In a later analysis, HLA-associated TCR beta chains were found to be more clonally expanded and to have lower generation probabilities than equally common non-associated chains. A cluster of highly shared sequence variants was judged likely to be a technical artifact of the sequencing pipeline. A later genetic analysis reported fewer N-insertions in productive TCRs among donors in an Asian-associated ancestry cluster than the approximately 700-donor mean. A total of 150 to 200 TCR beta chains were listed by the study as associated with cytomegalovirus. The authors suggested that the approach could potentially be extended to other disease states and immunological phenotypes. Because some donors lacked HLA typing at each locus, the association tests relied only on the typed subset. According to a later analysis, TCR association rates differed among HLA loci, with DRB1 alleles showing the most associated TCRs and HLA-C alleles showing the fewest. A few of the identified cytomegalovirus-associated TCR beta chains were confirmed in vitro to be specific for cytomegalovirus antigens. The presence/absence analyses assumed that sequencing depth was roughly uniform across donors, and that assumption may not be true. The only immune exposure information available for the cohort was CMV serostatus. In a later analysis, around 17,000 TCR beta sequences were associated with specific HLA alleles at a false discovery rate of 0.05. A later analysis reported that several top co-occurrence clusters appeared linked to parvovirus B19, influenza, CMV and Epstein-Barr virus. According to a later analysis, most CMV-associated TCR beta chains appeared to be HLA-restricted, and the HLA associations seemed to be driven largely by CMV exposure. Because counts were too low, seventeen rarely observed V segments, including chromosome 9 orphons, were left out of the earlier analysis of about 620 of the donors. In this cohort, only TCR beta chains were sequenced, and detectable features were limited by the absence of alpha or paired-chain data. A further reported finding was that TCR beta sequences accurately predicted the HLA-A and HLA-B alleles for most subjects in the first cohort. In an earlier analysis of 587 of the donors, most TCR beta V segments appeared in productive rearrangements about 87% or about 30% of the time, broadly matching IMGT annotations. Correlated functional status among segregating V segments might reflect linkage disequilibrium, but an unknown experimental factor could not be ruled out. The 87-base-pair reads could not distinguish some IMGT-functional V segments, including TRBV6-2 and TRBV6-3, so those segments were excluded. While some public TCRs were present in many individuals, most TCR sequences turned up only very rarely across donors. When HLA alleles, especially DR and DQ, strongly co-occurred, attributing TCR associations to individual alleles was difficult. In both the original and validation cohorts, the classifier was reported to diagnose cytomegalovirus status with high specificity and sensitivity.

Reading from cysteine to phenylalanine, the CDR3 counts 16 amino acids. Here the CDR3 DNA is all that survives: 48 bases in frame from base 1. The germline V gene sets CDR1 to SGDLS and CDR2 to YYNGEE. Trimming takes 4 bases off V and 4 bases off J; junction bases not matched to a gene: 12. Library prep was done by the immunoSEQ multiplex PCR assay. The multiplex PCR relied on a mix of 60 forward primers for TCR Vbeta segments and 13 reverse primers for TCR Jbeta segments. Amplification of the CDR3 region of rearranged TCR beta genes was performed with a multiplex PCR assay on genomic DNA. On the Illumina HiSeq System, the amplified TCR beta libraries were sequenced as 87-base-pair reads. The study's own analysis went as follows. In a later analysis, 70 million to 95 million unique TCR beta chains were counted across the approximately 640 repertoires, and roughly 11 million of these chains were shared by at least two donors. Raw reads were error-corrected and collapsed into unique sequences by a nearest-neighbor algorithm in which closely related sequences were merged to remove PCR and sequencing errors. Alignment of CDR3 sequences to IMGT reference sequences was used to assign V, D and J gene segments. Each retained sequence needed at least a six-nucleotide match to both a V gene segment and a J gene segment. A rearrangement counted as productive if the CDR3 had no stop codons and remained in frame with V and J, and every other rearrangement counted as non-productive. CDR3 was defined according to IMGT convention as the region running from the second conserved V-encoded cysteine to the conserved J-encoded phenylalanine. Sequences without an unambiguous match to a single V gene segment were excluded from the earlier analysis of approximately 560 of the donors. An earlier analysis of a few hundred of the donors called V segments functional above 56.7% productive rearrangements and segregating when the between-donor standard deviation exceeded 5%. A statistical classification framework was developed to diagnose cytomegalovirus status using the catalog of TCR beta chain sequences. In a later analysis, TCR nucleotide sequences were compared against IMGT/GENE-DB human TR gene sequences so that V and J genes could be assigned. Using the TCRdist pipeline, a later analysis assigned CDR3 sequences along with most-parsimonious VDJ recombination scenarios. In a later analysis, each TCR beta chain was defined by its CDR3 amino acid sequence together with its V-gene family, and reads lacking a unique V-gene family were excluded. In a later analysis, approximately 640 highly shared, low-generation-probability nucleotide sequences were removed to address suspected cross-contamination and a sequencing artifact. In a later analysis, a clonal expansion index for each public chain was calculated from normalized within-repertoire ranks of inferred template counts. A later analysis computed generation probabilities with a VDJ recombination model fitted to out-of-frame rearrangements, and checked the results against IGoR. A later analysis scored TCR-TCR, TCR-HLA and TCR-CMV co-occurrence with hypergeometric tests, applying a repertoire-size bias correction to TCR pairs. A later analysis estimated false discovery rates by permuting HLA or CMV assignments 20 times. A later analysis grouped co-occurring TCRs with DBSCAN, adding TCRdist sequence similarity when clustering within HLA-allele-positive subsets. For co-occurrence clustering, repertoires with fewer than 30,000 or more than 120,000 public chains were excluded, along with roughly 5 repertoires with anomalous nucleotide sharing. Imported from immuneACCESS, the table was reduced by TCRdb to in-frame sequences with V and J called. These copies leave out some clones; in studies compared against another copy, an unresolved V gene accounts for under half, and the cause of the remainder is not known. V, J and clone size are taken as reported in that table, and D and trimming were inferred from the DNA itself. This sample comprises over 140,000 clones, around 82% of them detected only once. About 2.2% of the sample goes to the ten largest clones.

The sequenced sample consisted of PBMCs. This clonotype was sampled from a man aged 50-60 years in good health and CMV-seronegative. This receptor chain uses TRBV9 and TRBJ2-3; TRBD2 aligns with 7 central bases. CDR3 protein: CASSPQNGGLSDTQYF. The sequence in DNA is TGTGCCAGCAGCCCGCAGAACGGGGGGTTATCAGATACGCAGTATTTT.